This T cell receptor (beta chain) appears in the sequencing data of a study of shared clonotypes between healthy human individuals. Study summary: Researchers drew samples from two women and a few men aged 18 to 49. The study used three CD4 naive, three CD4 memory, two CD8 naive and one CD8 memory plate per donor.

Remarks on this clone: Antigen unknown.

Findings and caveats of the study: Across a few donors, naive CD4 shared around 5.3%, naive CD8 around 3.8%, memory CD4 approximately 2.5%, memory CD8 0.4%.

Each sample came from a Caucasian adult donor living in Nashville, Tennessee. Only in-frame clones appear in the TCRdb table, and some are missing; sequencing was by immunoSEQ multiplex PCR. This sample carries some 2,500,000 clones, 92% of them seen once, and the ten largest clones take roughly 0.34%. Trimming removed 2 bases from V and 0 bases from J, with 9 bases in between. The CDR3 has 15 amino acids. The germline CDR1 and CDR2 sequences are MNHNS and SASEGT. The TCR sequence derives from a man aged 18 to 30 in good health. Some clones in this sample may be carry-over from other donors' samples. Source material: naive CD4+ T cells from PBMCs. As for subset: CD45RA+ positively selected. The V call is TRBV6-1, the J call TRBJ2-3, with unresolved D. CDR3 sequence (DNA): TGTGCCAGCAGTGAATTCGGACCTAGCACAGATACGCAGTATTTT. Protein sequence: CASSEFGPSTDTQYF.